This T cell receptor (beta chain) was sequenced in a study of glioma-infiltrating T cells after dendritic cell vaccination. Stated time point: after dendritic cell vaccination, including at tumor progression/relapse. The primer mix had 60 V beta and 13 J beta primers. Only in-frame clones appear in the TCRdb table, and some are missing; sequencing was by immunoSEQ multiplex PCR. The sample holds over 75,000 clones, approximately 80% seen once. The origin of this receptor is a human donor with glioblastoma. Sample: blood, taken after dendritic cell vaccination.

In DNA form, the CDR3 reads TGCGCCAGCAGTCGACTAGCGGGCACCCAAGAGACCCAGTACTTC. Residues: CASSRLAGTQETQYF. The rearrangement uses TRBV4-1 and TRBJ2-5; 10 bases are a match to TRBD2. In germline, CDR1 is MGHRA, CDR2 YSYEKL. V was clipped by 6 bases and J by 1 base; unmatched bases: 5. The CDR3 is 15 residues long.